These 30 T cell receptor beta chains originate from one sample sequenced in a study of beta chain features in type 1 diabetes. Study-wide points: A moderate, significant TCRB CDR3 shortening appeared in type 1 diabetes across four CD4+ subsets.

These receptors' antigens are unknown. The sequenced template was cDNA made from the entire isolated RNA. Clones were read by immunoSEQ multiplex PCR, and TCRdb kept only the in-frame ones, dropping some. The sample lists 300,000 to 350,000 clones, roughly 14% occurring once. Specimen: naive CD4+ T cells from blood. These receptors came from a woman aged 18-30 years with type 1 diabetes.

This clone was picked up a small number of times. The chain employs TRBV7-9 and TRBJ1-2; D possibly corresponds to TRBD1 (6 bases). Trimming removed 4 bases at V and 0 bases at J, with 21 bases between. The V gene's germline CDR1 is SEHNR and CDR2 FQNEAQ (reference sequence). This CDR3 comprises 18 residues. CDR3 residues: CASSSSRTAPTANYGYTF. CDR3 in DNA: TGTGCCAGCAGCTCCTCCCGGACAGCTCCCACAGCTAACTATGGCTACACCTTC.

V and J are TRBV4-2 and TRBJ2-7; 9 nucleotides align to TRBD2. V was pared by 0 bases and J by 3 bases, with 3 bases of the junction left unmatched. Per germline, CDR1 LGHNA and CDR2 YNFKEQ. The CDR3 is 15 amino acids. The CDR3 region has the DNA TGTGCCAGCAGCCAAGATCAAGCGGGAGGCTACGAGCAGTACTTC. Protein sequence: CASSQDQAGGYEQYF.

This clone was picked up a small number of times. The CDR3 spells CASSLGDRDADTQYF. In nucleotides, the CDR3 is TGTGCCAGCAGTTTGGGGGACAGGGACGCAGATACGCAGTATTTT. The chain links TRBV28 to TRBJ2-3; 9 bases are shared with TRBD1. J gave up 4 bases and V 3 bases, and 5 bases lay outside the gene matches. Germline V gene data show CDR1 as MDHEN and CDR2 as SYDVKM. This CDR3 is 15 amino acids long.

The chain couples TRBV30 to TRBJ2-7; D remains unclear. Trimming shortened V by 3 bases and J by 3 bases, and 6 bases separated the two germline ends. Looked up from germline, CDR1 is GTSNPN and CDR2 is SVGIG (reference sequence). This CDR3 has 11 amino acids. In DNA, the CDR3 is TGTGCCTGGAGGAACTTCTACGAGCAGTACTTC. Amino acids: CAWRNFYEQYF.

This rearrangement joins TRBV5-1 to TRBJ2-7, with TRBD2 identical over 9 bases. Per the germline V gene, CDR1 is SGHRS and CDR2 is YFSETQ. V shed 0 bases and J 3 bases; nucleotides not matched to a gene: 1. This CDR3 comprises 14 residues. CDR3 loop: CASSLGLADYEQYF. As DNA, the CDR3 is TGCGCCAGCAGCTTGGGACTAGCGGACTACGAGCAGTACTTC.

The chain is built from TRBV7-9 and TRBJ2-1; 15 bases are a match to TRBD2. Germline V lookup: CDR1 SEHNR, CDR2 FQNEAQ (reference sequence). V was pared by 5 bases and J by 7 bases, with 9 bases of the junction left unmatched. The CDR3 is 17 residues long. CDR3 in amino acids: CASSPETGLAGGNEQFF. CDR3 nucleotides: TGTGCCAGCAGCCCGGAAACCGGACTAGCGGGAGGGAATGAGCAGTTCTTC. Full variable domain (rest looked up from reference TRBV7-9 and TRBJ2-1): DTGVSQNPRHKITKRGQNVTFRCDPISEHNRLYWYRQTLGQGPEFLTYFQNEAQLEKSRLLSDRFSAERPKGSFSTLEIQRTEQGDSAMYLCASSPETGLAGGNEQFFGPGTRLTVL.

The V gene is TRBV28, the J gene TRBJ2-2, with D tentatively TRBD2 (6 bases). CDR1 is MDHEN, CDR2 SYDVKM, per germline. The ends were cut back, 6 bases at V and 0 bases at J, with 11 bases in the middle. The CDR3 is made up of 15 amino acids. This CDR3 is CASSSGLANTGELFF. CDR3 nucleotides: TGTGCCAGCAGCTCGGGACTGGCGAACACCGGGGAGCTGTTTTTT.

This chain joins TRBV7-2 and TRBJ2-3; D perhaps matches TRBD1 (6 bases). The CDR3 runs 14 residues. The V end was cut by 5 bases, the J end by 1 base, with 10 bases between. Germline V gives CDR1 SGHTA, CDR2 FQGNSA. The CDR3 DNA reads TGTGCCAGCAGCCCCCGGACAGGCACAGATACGCAGTATTTT. Encoded protein: CASSPRTGTDTQYF. Full variable domain (missing parts from reference TRBV7-2 and TRBJ2-3): GAGVSQSPSNKVTEKGKDVELRCDPISGHTALYWYRQSLGQGLEFLIYFQGNSAPDKSGLPSDRFSAERTGGSVSTLTIQRTQQEDSAVYLCASSPRTGTDTQYFGPGTRLTVL.

The V call is TRBV7-9, the J call TRBJ2-7; tentative D call: TRBD2 (6 bases). V was pared by 5 bases and J by 2 bases, with 13 bases between. CDR1 and CDR2 (germline): SEHNR, FQNEAQ (reference sequence). The CDR3 extends over 14 amino acids. CDR3 nucleotide sequence: TGTGCCAGCAGCGCCGGGGGAGTTCCCTACGAGCAGTACTTC. Translation gives CASSAGGVPYEQYF.

The table lists this clone with a few counts. The chain employs TRBV7-9 and TRBJ1-2; unclear D gene. Trimming removed 2 bases from V and 4 bases from J, with 5 bases in between. This CDR3 spans 12 amino acids. Per germline, CDR1 SEHNR and CDR2 FQNEAQ (reference sequence). Here the CDR3 reads CASSLFSYGYTF. For the CDR3, the DNA is TGTGCCAGCAGCTTATTTAGCTATGGCTACACCTTC.

This clone appeared a few times. This chain uses TRBV4-3 with TRBJ2-2, with 10 bases fitting TRBD2. CDR1 LGHNA and CDR2 YSLEER come from the germline V gene. This CDR3 has 18 residues. Germline trimming cut 2 bases from V and 8 bases from J; bases unmatched to any gene: 14. Here the CDR3 DNA reads TGCGCCAGCAGCCAATTCTTGACTGGGACTAGCGCGACTGGGGAGCTGTTTTTT. Its translation: CASSQFLTGTSATGELFF.

The J gene is TRBJ2-7, the V gene TRBV7-9; 8 bases match TRBD1. The CDR3 has 14 residues. Per the germline V gene, CDR1 is SEHNR and CDR2 is FQNEAQ (reference sequence). The V segment lost 0 bases and the J segment 6 bases; nucleotides outside the gene matches: 4. CDR3 loop: CASSLADRGGEQYF. The CDR3 nucleotides read TGTGCCAGCAGCTTAGCCGACAGGGGCGGCGAGCAGTACTTC.

This clone appeared a few times. The V call is TRBV2, the J call TRBJ2-1; D possibly corresponds to TRBD1 (5 bases). The germline V gene encodes CDR1 SNHLY and CDR2 FYNNEI. The V end lost 6 bases, the J end lost 0 bases, and 12 bases lay between the germline ends. The CDR3 runs to 15 residues. CDR3 sequence: CASRQQASSYNEQFF. The CDR3, as DNA: TGTGCCAGCAGACAACAGGCCAGCTCCTACAATGAGCAGTTCTTC.

The V call is TRBV18, the J call TRBJ2-3, with D unclear. Germline lookup yields CDR1 KGHSH and CDR2 LQKENI. The V end lost 2 bases, the J end lost 2 bases, and 11 bases lay between the germline ends. The CDR3 loop spans 15 amino acids. CDR3 protein: CASSPSDWNTDTQYF. The CDR3 coding sequence is TGTGCCAGCTCACCATCCGACTGGAACACAGATACGCAGTATTTT. The complete variable domain, with remaining parts taken from reference TRBV18 and TRBJ2-3, reads NAGVMQNPRHLVRRRGQEARLRCSPMKGHSHVYWYRQLPEEGLKFMVYLQKENIIDESGMPKERFSAEFPKEGPSILRIQQVVRGDSAAYFCASSPSDWNTDTQYFGPGTRLTVL.

The sample holds a few counts of this clone. This sequence joins TRBV6-5 and TRBJ2-2, with a weak D call TRBD2 (5 bases). CDR3 length: 15 residues. The germline V and J ends were trimmed by 6 bases and 4 bases, with 15 bases remaining between them. Germline V CDR1 and CDR2: MNHEY, SVGAGI. The CDR3, as DNA: TGTGCCAGCAGGATGACTGGACTGACCACCGGGGAGCTGTTTTTT. This gives the protein CASRMTGLTTGELFF.

V is TRBV7-2 and J is TRBJ1-2; D is undetermined. Germline loops: CDR1 SGHTA, CDR2 FQGNSA. The CDR3 is 13 residues long. Trimming cost V 1 base and J 1 base, with 4 bases left between them. CDR3 DNA sequence: TGTGCCAGCAGCTTAGGAGTTAACTATGGCTACACCTTC. Translation gives CASSLGVNYGYTF.

The chain recombines TRBV4-1 with TRBJ2-2; TRBD2 matches at 8 bases. Losses at the gene ends were 4 bases for V and 6 bases for J; bases not matched to a gene: 7. Germline V gives CDR1 MGHRA, CDR2 YSYEKL. This CDR3 is built from 15 residues. Here the CDR3 reads CASSPRAGGAGELFF. CDR3 coding DNA: TGCGCCAGCAGCCCGCGGGCGGGGGGCGCCGGGGAGCTGTTTTTT.

The gene calls are TRBV30 and TRBJ1-1; 8 bases map to TRBD1. Unmatched junction bases numbered 8, after V lost 7 bases and J lost 7 bases. The CDR3 is 12 residues long. Germline V gene sequence: CDR1 GTSNPN, CDR2 SVGIG (reference sequence). The DNA of the CDR3 is TGTGCCTTGGGTAGGACAGGGATTGAAGCTTTCTTT. Amino acids: CALGRTGIEAFF.

This clone was counted only a few times. The rearrangement links TRBV12-5 to TRBJ1-1; D possibly corresponds to TRBD1 (5 bases). Trimming took 1 base from V and 4 from J, leaving 19 bases between them. The germline V gene encodes CDR1 LGHNT and CDR2 FRNRAP. This CDR3 spans 17 amino acids. CDR3 DNA: TGTGCTAGTGGTTTGGCACAAGGAGGGCTTGGGGGCACTGAAGCTTTCTTT. This gives the protein CASGLAQGGLGGTEAFF.

This clone appeared a few times. The CDR3 here is CASSYSSGSGRTQYF. The CDR3 region has the DNA TGTGCCAGCAGTTACTCTAGCGGGAGCGGGAGGACGCAGTATTTT. The chain recombines TRBV6-5 with TRBJ2-3; 9 bases are shared with TRBD2. The CDR3 has 15 amino acids. The V gene end was trimmed by 0 bases and the J gene end by 9 bases; junction bases not matched to a gene: 7. Germline CDR1 is MNHEY and CDR2 is SVGAGI.

The chain links TRBV28 to TRBJ1-2; 8 positions match TRBD1. Germline CDR1 and CDR2: MDHEN and SYDVKM. This CDR3 region has 14 residues. V lost 6 bases, J lost 4 bases, and 7 bases stayed unmatched. CDR3 sequence (DNA): TGTGCCAGCAGCCCGGACAGGGCAAGCTATGGCTACACCTTC. Its protein product is CASSPDRASYGYTF.

This clone was detected a few times. The chain joins TRBV28 to TRBJ1-2, with 10 bases lining up with TRBD1. Germline-derived CDR1 and CDR2 are MDHEN and SYDVKM. V lost 6 bases, J lost 8 bases, and 6 bases stayed unmatched. CDR3 length equals 13 residues. The CDR3 loop reads CASRRQGAEGYTF. The CDR3 DNA sequence: TGTGCCAGCAGGCGACAGGGGGCAGAGGGCTACACCTTC.

A few counts support this clone. The rearrangement uses TRBV7-2 and TRBJ2-3; no clear D gene. Trimming took 1 base from V and 4 from J, leaving 9 bases between them. The CDR3 consists of 14 residues. Germline-derived CDR1 and CDR2 are SGHTA and FQGNSA. Here the CDR3 reads CASSLGVRSDTQYF. CDR3 nucleotide sequence: TGTGCCAGCAGCTTAGGCGTCAGGTCAGATACGCAGTATTTT.

The chain carries TRBV2 and TRBJ2-3, with 9 bases identical to TRBD1. The ends lost 4 bases at V and 5 bases at J; junction bases unmatched: 1. The CDR3 has 13 residues. Germline V CDR1 and CDR2: SNHLY, FYNNEI. CDR3 region: CASSGDREDTQYF. CDR3 sequence (DNA): TGTGCCAGCAGTGGGGACAGGGAAGATACGCAGTATTTT.

This clone was found a few times. This chain joins TRBV6-1 and TRBJ1-2, with D hard to call. The V end lost 0 bases, the J end lost 0 bases, and 8 bases lay between the germline ends. CDR3 length: 15 amino acids. CDR1 MNHNS and CDR2 SASEGT come from the germline V gene. CDR3: CASSEAAGTNYGYTF. The CDR3, as DNA: TGTGCCAGCAGTGAAGCGGCGGGGACTAACTATGGCTACACCTTC.

This clone showed up just a few times. Other nucleotide sequences in the sample specify the same CDR3. This sequence joins TRBV5-1 and TRBJ1-1; D gene ambiguous. Germline V CDR1 and CDR2: SGHRS, YFSETQ. CDR3 size: 13 residues. V gave up 0 bases and J gave up 2 bases, with 5 bases separating them. The CDR3 loop is CASSLDTNTEAFF. The CDR3 DNA reads TGCGCCAGCAGCTTGGATACAAACACTGAAGCTTTCTTT.

The chain joins TRBV7-2 to TRBJ2-4; D gene unclear. Germline lookup yields CDR1 SGHTA and CDR2 FQGNSA. Between the trimmed V and J ends, which lost 1 base and 1 base, there was a span of 5 bases. This CDR3 is built from 14 residues. The chain's CDR3 is CASSLGAAKNIQYF. CDR3 nucleotides: TGTGCCAGCAGCTTAGGAGCGGCCAAAAACATTCAGTACTTC.

In regard to this clone: Within the sample, other DNA sequences also encode this same CDR3. The chain links TRBV28 to TRBJ1-5; D gene ambiguous. V lost 3 bases and J 6 bases, leaving 9 bases between the germline ends. CDR3 size: 13 residues. Germline CDR1 MDHEN, CDR2 SYDVKM. The CDR3 protein is CASSLRVAQPQHF. The CDR3 bases are TGTGCCAGCAGTTTGAGGGTAGCTCAGCCCCAGCATTTT. The full variable domain, completed using reference TRBV28 and TRBJ1-5, is DVKVTQSSRYLVKRTGEKVFLECVQDMDHENMFWYRQDPGLGLRLIYFSYDVKMKEKGDIPEGYSVSREKKERFSLILESASTNQTSMYLCASSLRVAQPQHFGDGTRLSIL.

This clone turned up a few times. The V call is TRBV4-3, the J call TRBJ2-2; TRBD1 matches at 9 bases. Trimming took 5 bases from V and 6 from J; bases not matched to a gene: 7. This CDR3 is 15 amino acids long. CDR1 LGHNA and CDR2 YSLEER come from the germline V gene. CDR3: CASSGGTGRPGELFF. CDR3 DNA: TGCGCCAGCAGCGGCGGGACAGGGAGGCCCGGGGAGCTGTTTTTT.

This clone occurred a few times. This chain joins TRBV29-1 and TRBJ1-5; D might be TRBD1 (6 bases). Per the germline V gene, CDR1 is SQVTM and CDR2 is ANQGSEA. V was trimmed by 4 bases and J by 6 bases, leaving 13 bases between them. The CDR3 is 13 residues long. The CDR3 DNA is TGCAGCGTTGCCCAACAGGGCGGTCAGCCCCAGCATTTT. Translation gives CSVAQQGGQPQHF.